This record looks at one TCR beta chain sequence and its context. This entry belongs to a study of shared clonotypes between healthy human individuals. Germline V gene data show CDR1 as LGHNT and CDR2 as FRNRAP. This CDR3 comprises 13 residues. Trimming shortened V by 1 base and J by 7 bases, and 10 bases separated the two germline ends. The method was immunoSEQ multiplex PCR; TCRdb's version includes in-frame clones alone and lacks a portion of them. The sample has 550,000 to 800,000 clones, 74% seen once. The clonotype originates from a woman aged 25 to 39 in good health. Sequencing input: memory CD4+ T cells sorted from blood. This sample's subset: CD45RA-negative fraction. The rearrangement joins TRBV12-5 to TRBJ1-2; D call uncertain. As DNA, the CDR3 is TGTGCTAGTGGTTTGGACCCTCGATCTGGCTACACCTTC. This codes for CASGLDPRSGYTF.